Given below is one T cell receptor (beta chain) in context. The target antigen is unknown. Cultured CD4+ T cells had their DNA profiled by the Oncomine TCR Beta short-read assay. From the PCR reads, TCRdb called clonotypes with MiXCR, one entry per CDR3 protein. Of about 14,000 distinct CDR3 sequences listed, more than 65% are singletons. Regarding treatment: approximately nine-day PBMC culture with coronavirus spike peptide pools or control peptides (ViraFEST assay). The CDR3 loop spans 16 amino acids. The V segment lost 4 bases and the J segment 0 bases; nucleotides outside the gene matches: 4. Germline loops: CDR1 MNHNS, CDR2 SASEGT. The data were taken from a study of vaccination and CD4 T cells after COVID-19. Study details: Post-COVID specimens were obtained a median 101 days after diagnosis (range 35 to 161). Study-wide points: Vaccine-specific clones in convalescent patients were spike mono-reactive in 304 of 307 cases. Convalescent patients saw a median around 83% of their reactive clones show up only after vaccination.

J is TRBJ1-3 and V is TRBV6-1, with 9 bases matching TRBD1. This TCR was recovered from a human donor who received a COVID-19 vaccine. Sequencing used CD4+ T cells from blood, cultured in vitro, obtained after SARS-CoV-2 vaccination. The chain's CDR3 is CASSGDRALSGNTIYF. CDR3 bases: TGTGCCAGCAGTGGGGACAGGGCCCTCTCTGGAAACACCATATATTTT.